This TCR beta chain was documented in a study of blood T cell repertoires in COVID-19. The ends were cut back, 3 bases at V and 0 bases at J, with 8 bases in the middle. There are 15 residues in the CDR3. CDR1 and CDR2 from the germline V gene are KGHSH and LQKENI. Sequencing was performed with immunoSEQ multiplex PCR; in TCRdb, only in-frame clones are kept and a portion is missing. The table lists about 250,000 clones, 85% of them singletons, with about 9.3% in the top ten. The chain has TRBV18 and TRBJ2-2; D is perhaps TRBD1 (6 bases). The sequence derives from a woman between 45 and 60 years old with acute COVID-19. Sequenced input: PBMCs or T cells enriched from blood (not recorded which). The CDR3 protein is CASSPAGANTGELFF. The CDR3 DNA reads as TGTGCCAGCTCACCGGCAGGGGCGAACACCGGGGAGCTGTTTTTT.